These 21 T cell receptor beta chains were sequenced from one sample in a study of cytomegalovirus exposure and HLA in healthy donors. The PCR contained 60 Vbeta and 13 Jbeta primers. Assay used: immunoSEQ multiplex PCR; TCRdb lists only in-frame clones, some missing. The table has 150,000 to 200,000 clones, roughly 70% seen once. Specimen: PBMCs. The source is a woman between 50 and 59 years old in good health and CMV-seropositive.

The genes are TRBV7-2 and TRBJ2-7, with D possibly TRBD2 on 7 matching bases. V was pared by 5 bases and J by 3 bases, with 11 bases between. This CDR3 is built from 13 residues. Germline-derived CDR1 and CDR2 are SGHTA and FQGNSA. CDR3 sequence reads: CASSKGGGYEQYF. For the CDR3, the DNA is TGTGCCAGCAGCAAAGGGGGGGGCTACGAGCAGTACTTC. The full variable domain, with the rest looked up from reference TRBV7-2 and TRBJ2-7, is GAGVSQSPSNKVTEKGKDVELRCDPISGHTALYWYRQSLGQGLEFLIYFQGNSAPDKSGLPSDRFSAERTGGSVSTLTIQRTQQEDSAVYLCASSKGGGYEQYFGPGTRLTVT.

This chain joins TRBV2 and TRBJ2-7; 7 bases are a match to TRBD2. The CDR3 is 17 residues long. With V trimmed by 1 base and J by 2 bases, 11 bases remained unmatched. Germline V CDR1 and CDR2: SNHLY, FYNNEI. The CDR3 DNA reads TGTGCCAGCAGTGAAGGGGGGGGACTAAATCCTGCCTACGAGCAGTACTTC. This encodes CASSEGGGLNPAYEQYF.

This clone has just a few counts. V is TRBV4-1 and J is TRBJ2-2; 9 positions match TRBD2. The CDR3 totals 15 residues. The germline V gene has CDR1 MGHRA and CDR2 YSYEKL. J lost 2 bases, V lost 7 bases, and 5 bases had no gene match. The CDR3 here is CASTLAGQNTGELFF. CDR3 nucleotide sequence: TGCGCCAGCACCCTAGCGGGGCAAAACACCGGGGAGCTGTTTTTT.

The chain has TRBV5-1 and TRBJ2-1, with 13 bases lining up with TRBD2. J was trimmed by 7 bases and V by 7 bases; bases with no gene match: 8. The CDR3 extends over 15 amino acids. Germline lookup yields CDR1 SGHRS and CDR2 YFSETQ. The CDR3 bases are TGCGCCAGCTGCACTAGCGGGGGGGCGGAAAATGAGCAGTTCTTC. Encoded protein: CASCTSGGAENEQFF. Full variable domain (outside the CDR3, taken from reference TRBV5-1 and TRBJ2-1): KAGVTQTPRYLIKTRGQQVTLSCSPISGHRSVSWYQQTPGQGLQFLFEYFSETQRNKGNFPGRFSGRQFSNSRSEMNVSTLELGDSALYLCASCTSGGAENEQFFGPGTRLTVL.

As to this clone: At one of its ends the junction is not consistent with the germline gene, which may arise from a read error. This chain joins TRBV4-2 and TRBJ1-2; D is unclear. Germline CDR1 and CDR2: LGHNA and YNFKEQ. The CDR3 spans 15 residues. CDR3 coding DNA: TGTGCCAGCAGCCAAGGAGACCTGGAGTACTATGGCTACCCCTTC. Its protein product is CASSQGDLEYYGYPF.

The chain is built from TRBV2 and TRBJ1-4; 8 bases align to TRBD1. With 6 bases clipped from V and 6 bases from J, the junction kept 6 bases outside the gene matches. The CDR3 has 14 residues. CDR1 and CDR2 (germline): SNHLY, FYNNEI. This CDR3 is CASREDRVDEKLFF. Written as DNA, the CDR3 is TGTGCCAGCAGGGAGGACAGGGTAGATGAAAAACTGTTTTTT.

This clone was seen a few times. The V and J genes are TRBV2 and TRBJ2-5, with D perhaps matching TRBD1 (5 bases). The CDR3 consists of 12 residues. CDR1 and CDR2 from the germline V gene are SNHLY and FYNNEI. Trimming pared 6 bases from V and 3 bases from J, leaving 8 bases between. In DNA form, the CDR3 reads TGTGCCAGCAGCAGGGTAGAAGAGACCCAGTACTTC. Translation: CASSRVEETQYF.

The chain uses TRBV7-2 and TRBJ1-6, with a possible D match to TRBD1 (5 bases). Germline CDR1 reads SGHTA; CDR2 reads FQGNSA. The V and J ends lost 5 bases and 9 bases respectively, with 11 bases between them. The CDR3 is 13 amino acids. Written as DNA, the CDR3 is TGTGCCAGCAGCAACCGACAGTCTTCACCCCTCCACTTT. Protein: CASSNRQSSPLHF.

This clone appeared a single time. The V gene is TRBV5-1, the J gene TRBJ2-5, with D possibly matching TRBD1 (6 bases). CDR1 is SGHRS and CDR2 is YFSETQ in the germline V gene. V was shortened by 4 bases and J by 4 bases, with 17 bases between the two germline ends. The CDR3 runs to 15 residues. CDR3 in DNA: TGCGCCAGCAGCCCGGGCAGGGGTTTTGCAGAGACCCAGTACTTC. Translated: CASSPGRGFAETQYF.

The chain employs TRBV7-9 and TRBJ2-1, with TRBD2 identical over 7 bases. CDR1 and CDR2 from the germline V gene are SEHNR and FQNEAQ (reference sequence). The CDR3 covers 12 residues. V was clipped by 6 bases and J by 15 bases; unmatched bases: 11. For the CDR3, the DNA is TGTGCCAGCAGTCCCAGCGGGGATGAGTCGTTCTTC. This encodes CASSPSGDESFF.

The chain has TRBV11-2 and TRBJ2-1; TRBD1 aligns across 9 bases. The CDR3 extends over 15 amino acids. Germline V gives CDR1 SGHAT, CDR2 FQNNGV. V gave up 7 bases and J gave up 4 bases; unmatched junction bases: 8. This CDR3 reads CASTSFGTGYNEQFF. CDR3 in DNA: TGTGCCAGCACCTCTTTCGGGACAGGGTACAATGAGCAGTTCTTC. Combining the CDR3 with reference TRBV11-2 and TRBJ2-1 gives the whole variable domain EAGVAQSPRYKIIEKRQSVAFWCNPISGHATLYWYQQILGQGPKLLIQFQNNGVVDDSQLPKDRFSAERLKGVDSTLKIQPAKLEDSAVYLCASTSFGTGYNEQFFGPGTRLTVL.

V is TRBV9 and J is TRBJ2-1, with TRBD2 identical over 10 bases. Germline CDR1 SGDLS, CDR2 YYNGEE. J gave up 6 bases and V 0 bases, and 6 bases lay outside the gene matches. The CDR3 covers 16 residues. The DNA for the CDR3 is TGTGCCAGCAGCGTAGGCGGTGAGCGGGGGGGCAATGAGCAGTTCTTC. It translates to CASSVGGERGGNEQFF.

The gene calls are TRBV23-1 and TRBJ2-7, with TRBD1 matching over 8 bases. TRBV23-1 is an ORF, and what it does is uncertain. Losses at the gene ends were 4 bases for V and 3 bases for J; bases not matched to a gene: 5. The CDR3 loop spans 14 amino acids. DNA of the CDR3: TGCGCCAGCAGTCGGGACAGGCCATTCTACGAGCAGTACTTC. The encoded protein is CASSRDRPFYEQYF.

The gene calls are TRBV2 and TRBJ1-4; TRBD1 matches 12 bases. V shed 7 bases, J shed 3 bases, and the junction held 6 bases outside the gene matches. Germline-derived CDR1 and CDR2 are SNHLY and FYNNEI. There are 16 residues in the CDR3. DNA of the CDR3: TGTGCCAGCACCCGGGACAGGGGGCTATCTAATGAAAAACTGTTTTTT. This translates into CASTRDRGLSNEKLFF.

The chain joins TRBV9 to TRBJ1-2; 9 bases fit TRBD1. V dropped 0 bases and J dropped 6; count of bases not matched to a gene: 3. The CDR3 covers 14 residues. The germline gives CDR1 SGDLS, CDR2 YYNGEE. This CDR3 is CASSVVQGADGYTF. In nucleotides, the CDR3 is TGTGCCAGCAGCGTAGTACAGGGGGCGGATGGCTACACCTTC.

J is TRBJ2-3 and V is TRBV9, with a tentative D call TRBD1 (6 bases). Trimming cost V 0 bases and J 5 bases, with 10 bases left between them. The CDR3 sequence is 14 residues long. The germline V gene has CDR1 SGDLS and CDR2 YYNGEE. The CDR3 loop reads CASSVVQGQDTQYF. In nucleotides, the CDR3 is TGTGCCAGCAGCGTAGTCCAGGGACAAGATACGCAGTATTTT.

As to this clone: One junction end disagrees with the germline gene, perhaps due to a read error. Other DNA sequences in this specimen translate into the identical CDR3. This rearrangement joins TRBV30 to TRBJ1-1; D possibly corresponds to TRBD1 (6 bases). This CDR3 has 11 residues. Germline V lookup: CDR1 GTSNPN, CDR2 SVGIG (reference sequence). The CDR3 protein is CALQGETEAFF. The CDR3 DNA reads as TGTGCCTTACAGGGTGAAACTGAAGCCTTCTTT. Together with reference TRBV30 and TRBJ1-1, the CDR3 gives the full variable domain: SQTIHQWPATLVQPVGSPLSLECTVEGTSNPNLYWYRQAAGRGLQLLFYSVGIGQISSEVPQNLSASRPQDRQFILSSKKLLLSDSGFYLCALQGETEAFFGQGTRLTVV.

This clone was seen a handful of times. V gene TRBV9 combines with J gene TRBJ2-5; 7 bases are shared with TRBD1. The V segment lost 4 bases and the J segment 0 bases; nucleotides outside the gene matches: 6. This CDR3 spans 15 amino acids. CDR1 SGDLS and CDR2 YYNGEE come from the germline V gene. CDR3 sequence (DNA): TGTGCCAGCAGCCCCCGACAGGGCTACCAAGAGACCCAGTACTTC. This gives the protein CASSPRQGYQETQYF.

The chain has TRBV13 and TRBJ2-1, with TRBD1 identical over 9 bases. In germline, CDR1 is PRHDT, CDR2 FYEKMQ (reference sequence). The CDR3 has 14 residues. The junction had 6 bases not matched to a gene; V was cut back by 5 bases and J by 7 bases. The CDR3 loop is CASSPQGAWNEQFF. CDR3 DNA: TGTGCCAGCAGCCCACAGGGGGCATGGAATGAGCAGTTCTTC.

A few counts support this clone. The chain is built from TRBV7-9 and TRBJ1-2, with a weak D call TRBD1 (5 bases). The CDR3 is 15 residues long. Trimming took 1 base from V and 8 from J, leaving 17 bases between them. CDR1 SEHNR and CDR2 FQNEAQ come from the germline V gene (reference sequence). The CDR3 loop reads CASSLDWREGPGYTF. The CDR3 bases are TGTGCCAGCAGCTTAGATTGGAGGGAGGGGCCCGGCTACACCTTC.

CDR3 sequence (DNA): TGTGCCAGCTCACCACCCGGGGTCGAGGGCGAGCAGTACTTC. The encoded protein is CASSPPGVEGEQYF. V is TRBV18 and J is TRBJ2-7; D might be TRBD2 (5 bases). V gave up 0 bases and J gave up 6 bases, with 12 bases separating them. The germline CDR1 and CDR2 sequences are KGHSH and LQKENI. This CDR3 comprises 14 residues.